This TCR beta chain comes out of a study of T cells in localized non-small cell lung cancer. Regarding the study as a whole: With higher T cell density in blood came longer overall survival.

With respect to this clone: As yet, its antigen is unknown.

Germline lookup yields CDR1 KGHSH and CDR2 LQKENI. This CDR3 contains 16 residues. Deletions cut 5 bases from V and 1 base from J, with 16 bases between. The method was immunoSEQ multiplex PCR; TCRdb's version includes in-frame clones alone and lacks a portion of them. The repertoire has about 19,000 clones, 75% to 95% of them found once; the top ten carry approximately 4.1%. The sequence was obtained from a male donor at least 60 years old with stage I squamous cell lung carcinoma. The chain carries TRBV18 and TRBJ2-3; weak D call: TRBD2 (6 bases). The sequencing here drew on peripheral blood, taken before any cancer treatment. The CDR3 spells CASSSKLAGGTDTQYF. The CDR3 bases are TGTGCCAGCTCATCAAAACTAGCAGGAGGCACAGATACGCAGTATTTT.